Listed below are T cell receptor beta chains from one sample, sequenced in a study of blood T cell repertoires in COVID-19. The assay was immunoSEQ multiplex PCR, and TCRdb's table has in-frame clones only and misses some. The repertoire has 150,000 to 200,000 clones, more than 70% of them found once; the top ten carry 2.5%. The sequenced sample consisted of peripheral blood. The origin of the receptors is a man aged 35 to 55 with active or convalescent COVID-19. CDR3s include the opening cysteine and the closing phenylalanine or tryptophan. A D gene is named only where the DNA matches it firmly. Clone size is shown for a subset of rows, as once, few, many or a class of expanded clone.

>TRBJ1-2|TRBD1|TRBV4-3|NA
TGCGCCAGCAGCCAAGGACAGGGGGGCTATGGCTACACCTTC
CASSQGQGGYGYTF
>TRBJ2-2|NA|TRBV6-5|NA
TGTGCCAGCAGTTACTCTCGGAACACCGGGGAGCTGTTTTTT
CASSYSRNTGELFF
>TRBJ2-1|TRBD1|TRBV7-9|NA
TGTGCCAGCAGCCCGGGACAGGGGGCGCGTTATGAGCAGTTCTTC
CASSPGQGARYEQFF
>TRBJ2-5|TRBD1|TRBV5-1|NA
TGCGCCAGCAGCCGGACAGGGGGCGGTGAGACCCAGTACTTC
CASSRTGGGETQYF
>TRBJ2-2|NA|TRBV6-2/TRBV6-3|NA
TGTGCCAGCAGTAGAAAACAGGAAGCCGGGGAGCTGTTTTTT
CASSRKQEAGELFF
>TRBJ1-6|NA|TRBV24-1|NA
TGTGCCACCAGTGATTCGGAAGACAGGTCCGGTTCACCCCTCCACTTT
CATSDSEDRSGSPLHF
>TRBJ1-4|TRBD1|TRBV6-5|NA
TGTGCCAGCAGTCTAGCGACAGGGGCGGTAGAAAAACTGTTTTTT
CASSLATGAVEKLFF
>TRBJ1-1|NA|TRBV10-1|NA
TGCGCCAGCACCCTAGGGGAGAACACTGAAGCTTTCTTT
CASTLGENTEAFF
>TRBJ2-2|NA|TRBV5-1|NA
TGCGCCAGCAGCTGGAGACAGGAACCGACCACCGGGGAGCTGTTTTTT
CASSWRQEPTTGELFF
>TRBJ2-1|TRBD2|TRBV27|NA
TGTGCCAGCAGTGGGATTCAGGCCGCGGGAGCCCGTTTCTTC
CASSGIQAAGARFF
>TRBJ2-2|NA|TRBV15|NA
TGTGCCACCAGCAGCAATACCGGGGAGCTGTTTTTT
CATSSNTGELFF
>TRBJ1-5|NA|TRBV10-2|NA
TGCGCCACCAATGGAGGGGATGGTAATCAGCCCCAGCATTTT
CATNGGDGNQPQHF
>TRBJ1-1|TRBD1|TRBV27|NA
TGTGCCAGCAGCCTGACAGGGGGGAGGAACACTGAAGCTTTCTTT
CASSLTGGRNTEAFF
>TRBJ1-1|NA|TRBV9|NA
TGTGCCAGCAGCGTAGTGTCCGACACTGAAGCTTTCTTT
CASSVVSDTEAFF
>TRBJ2-7|NA|TRBV14|NA
TGTGCCAGCAGCACACATGTGGCTGAGCAGTACTTC
CASSTHVAEQYF
>TRBJ1-1|NA|TRBV2|NA
TGTGCCAGCAGTGTACAGGTTCGGTTTGCTGAAGCTTTCTTT
CASSVQVRFAEAFF
>TRBJ2-5|TRBD2|TRBV7-3|many
TGTGCCAGCAGCTTTACTCACGGGGACTATCAGTACTTC
CASSFTHGDYQYF
>TRBJ1-1|TRBD1|TRBV7-2|few
TGTGCCAGCAGCTTAAAGGGACAGGTTGAAGCTTTCTTT
CASSLKGQVEAFF